There are many counts of the clone carrying this T cell receptor beta chain. This CDR3 is 14 amino acids long. The germline V gene encodes CDR1 SGHTA and CDR2 FQGNSA. Trimming took 5 bases from V and 1 from J, leaving 10 bases between them. MiXCR was run by TCRdb on the RACE reads, yielding one entry per CDR3 protein. This sample has about 71,000 distinct CDR3 sequences, with around 10% found just once. This entry is derived from a study of human T cells and chemical hapten exposure. In the study overall: DPC at 0.01% went onto the upper back in patch tests, read at 6 days.

Time point described: patch test 1, 2 weeks after DPC sensitization. Documented treatment: therapeutic diphenylcyclopropenone sensitization with weekly scalp DPC. Alopecia patients between 18 and 70 years old and suitable for DPC were used as donors. Unfractionated whole blood yielded the extracted total RNA. The material sequenced was whole blood, taken in connection with sensitization to the hapten diphenylcyclopropenone (DPC). J is TRBJ2-3 and V is TRBV7-2, with D possibly being TRBD1 (6 bases). The clonotype originates from a woman aged 35 to 49 with alopecia areata. Some clones in this sample may be carry-over from other donors' samples. Here the CDR3 reads CASSLGHGTDTQYF. DNA for the CDR3: TGTGCCAGCAGCCTGGGACACGGCACAGATACGCAGTATTTT.